The rows below give T cell receptor beta chains drawn from one sample of a study of blood T cell repertoires in COVID-19. Assay used: immunoSEQ multiplex PCR; TCRdb lists only in-frame clones, some missing. This table has approximately 250,000 clones, less than 90% appearing once. Sequencing was carried out using peripheral blood. The receptors were gathered from a man in his sixties with acute or convalescent COVID-19. CDR3s include the opening cysteine and the closing phenylalanine or tryptophan. A D gene is named only where the DNA matches it firmly. For some rows the clone size is stated as once, few or many, or as a class when expanded; others skip it.

D gene: .; clone size: .; V gene: TRBV27; J gene: TRBJ1-2; CDR3 DNA: TGTGCCAGCAGTTTGATGGGGGTGGGGGGGCCATCGGGCTATGGCTACACCTTC; CDR3 protein: CASSLMGVGGPSGYGYTF
D gene: .; clone size: .; V gene: TRBV5-1; J gene: TRBJ1-6; CDR3 DNA: TGCGCCAGCCGCCGGGACATGAGTAATTCACCCCTCCACTTT; CDR3 protein: CASRRDMSNSPLHF
D gene: .; clone size: .; V gene: TRBV7-2; J gene: TRBJ2-5; CDR3 DNA: TGTGCCAGCAGCTTTGGGGCAGGGCTGGAGACCCAGTACTTC; CDR3 protein: CASSFGAGLETQYF
D gene: .; clone size: .; V gene: TRBV3-1/TRBV3-2; J gene: TRBJ2-6; CDR3 DNA: TGTGCCAGCAGCCAAGAGAGAAGAGGCTCTGGGGCCAACGTCCTGACTTTC; CDR3 protein: CASSQERRGSGANVLTF
D gene: .; clone size: .; V gene: TRBV20-1; J gene: TRBJ1-2; CDR3 DNA: TGCAGTGCTAGTCAGGATACCTATGGCTACACCTTC; CDR3 protein: CSASQDTYGYTF
D gene: TRBD1; clone size: .; V gene: TRBV18; J gene: TRBJ2-7; CDR3 DNA: TGTGCCAGCTCCCCGGACAGGGGCCTCTCCTACGAGCAGTACTTC; CDR3 protein: CASSPDRGLSYEQYF
D gene: .; clone size: .; V gene: TRBV5-6; J gene: TRBJ1-4; CDR3 DNA: TGTGCCAGCAGCTTCGACAGAAATGAAAAACTGTTTTTT; CDR3 protein: CASSFDRNEKLFF
D gene: TRBD2; clone size: .; V gene: TRBV2; J gene: TRBJ2-3; CDR3 DNA: TGTGCCAGCAGTAGTGAGAGACTAGCGGGGGGCAGCACAGATACGCAGTATTTT; CDR3 protein: CASSSERLAGGSTDTQYF
D gene: .; clone size: .; V gene: TRBV12-3/TRBV12-4; J gene: TRBJ1-2; CDR3 DNA: TGTGCCAGCAGTCCGCAGAGGGTCGGTGGCTACACCTTC; CDR3 protein: CASSPQRVGGYTF
D gene: .; clone size: .; V gene: TRBV5-6; J gene: TRBJ2-7; CDR3 DNA: TGTGCCAGCAGCTGGAGGGACAGCTTCTACGAGCAGTACTTC; CDR3 protein: CASSWRDSFYEQYF
D gene: TRBD2; clone size: .; V gene: TRBV15; J gene: TRBJ2-5; CDR3 DNA: TGTGCCACCAGCGACCTGGGAGCGGGAGCAGAGACCCAGTACTTC; CDR3 protein: CATSDLGAGAETQYF
D gene: .; clone size: few; V gene: TRBV4-1; J gene: TRBJ2-1; CDR3 DNA: TGCGCCAGCAGCCAACCAAGACTAGTTAGGTCCTACAATGAGCAGTTCTTC; CDR3 protein: CASSQPRLVRSYNEQFF
D gene: TRBD2; clone size: .; V gene: TRBV7-7; J gene: TRBJ2-5; CDR3 DNA: TGTGCTAGCAGCTTAGCGGAGCGGGGGGCAGAGACCCAGTACTTC; CDR3 protein: CASSLAERGAETQYF
D gene: .; clone size: .; V gene: TRBV9; J gene: TRBJ1-6; CDR3 DNA: TGTGCCAGCAGCGTAGGACAACGTAATAATTCACCCCTCCACTTT; CDR3 protein: CASSVGQRNNSPLHF
D gene: TRBD2; clone size: few; V gene: TRBV7-3; J gene: TRBJ2-3; CDR3 DNA: TGTGCCAGCAGCTCCAGCGGGAGTGGTAGAGATACGCAGTATTTT; CDR3 protein: CASSSSGSGRDTQYF
D gene: .; clone size: .; V gene: TRBV5-1; J gene: TRBJ1-2; CDR3 DNA: TGCGCCAGCAGCTTGGACGGTTACTATGGCTACACCTTC; CDR3 protein: CASSLDGYYGYTF
D gene: .; clone size: .; V gene: TRBV6-5; J gene: TRBJ1-1; CDR3 DNA: TGTGCCACCTCTCCCCGTGGCATGAACACTGAAGCTTTCTTT; CDR3 protein: CATSPRGMNTEAFF
D gene: .; clone size: .; V gene: TRBV9; J gene: TRBJ2-5; CDR3 DNA: TGTGCCAGCAGCGTATCCGGTGGAGGGAGCGGGGAGACCCAGTACTTC; CDR3 protein: CASSVSGGGSGETQYF
D gene: .; clone size: .; V gene: TRBV6-5; J gene: TRBJ2-3; CDR3 DNA: TGTGCCAGCAGTTTCCAGCAGGGGCGCACAGATACGCAGTATTTT; CDR3 protein: CASSFQQGRTDTQYF
D gene: .; clone size: few; V gene: TRBV4-1; J gene: TRBJ2-7; CDR3 DNA: TGCGCCAGCAGCCCAAGTCCGGGGGTGGGAAACGAGCAGTACTTC; CDR3 protein: CASSPSPGVGNEQYF
D gene: TRBD1; clone size: .; V gene: TRBV7-6; J gene: TRBJ1-3; CDR3 DNA: TGTGCCAGCAGCTTAGCGGGGTGGGACAGGAGAGGTCGTTCTGGAAACACCATATATTTT; CDR3 protein: CASSLAGWDRRGRSGNTIYF
D gene: TRBD1; clone size: .; V gene: TRBV7-9; J gene: TRBJ1-4; CDR3 DNA: TGTGCCAGCAGCTTAGGACAGGGCGGTGAAAAACTGTTTTTT; CDR3 protein: CASSLGQGGEKLFF
D gene: TRBD1; clone size: .; V gene: TRBV6-5; J gene: TRBJ1-6; CDR3 DNA: TGTGCCAGCATGCTGGCGACAGGGTCGCCACCCCTCCACTTT; CDR3 protein: CASMLATGSPPLHF
D gene: .; clone size: few; V gene: TRBV29-1; J gene: TRBJ1-1; CDR3 DNA: TGCAGCACCTCAACAGGCCTGAACACTGAAGCTTTCTTT; CDR3 protein: CSTSTGLNTEAFF
D gene: TRBD2; clone size: .; V gene: TRBV7-2; J gene: TRBJ2-3; CDR3 DNA: TGTGCCAGCAGCTTATTGACTAGCGGGACAGCCAGCACAGATACGCAGTATTTT; CDR3 protein: CASSLLTSGTASTDTQYF
D gene: TRBD2; clone size: .; V gene: TRBV7-8; J gene: TRBJ2-3; CDR3 DNA: TGTGCCAGCAGCCCCAAGGGACTAGCTCGGGGTACGCAGTATTTT; CDR3 protein: CASSPKGLARGTQYF
D gene: .; clone size: few; V gene: TRBV5-1; J gene: TRBJ2-1; CDR3 DNA: TGCGCCAGCAGGTCAGCAGGGGACATCAATGAGCAGTTCTTC; CDR3 protein: CASRSAGDINEQFF
D gene: .; clone size: .; V gene: TRBV30; J gene: TRBJ1-3; CDR3 DNA: TGTGCCTGGAGTGTAGAGAACACCATATATTTT; CDR3 protein: CAWSVENTIYF
D gene: TRBD1; clone size: .; V gene: TRBV2; J gene: TRBJ2-6; CDR3 DNA: TGTGCCAGGATATCGGACAGGGTGTCTGGGGCCAACGTCCTGACTTTC; CDR3 protein: CARISDRVSGANVLTF
D gene: TRBD2; clone size: .; V gene: TRBV7-6; J gene: TRBJ2-7; CDR3 DNA: TGTGCCAGCAGCTTAGTGGCGGGGGGCCTAAGCTCCTACGAGCAGTACTTC; CDR3 protein: CASSLVAGGLSSYEQYF
D gene: .; clone size: once; V gene: TRBV9; J gene: TRBJ2-4; CDR3 DNA: TGTGCCAGCAGCGTTACAGGGTCGGGGGCCAAAAACATTCAGTACTTC; CDR3 protein: CASSVTGSGAKNIQYF
D gene: .; clone size: .; V gene: TRBV6-5; J gene: TRBJ2-7; CDR3 DNA: TGTGCCAGCAGTAGAGCTAGCGCAACAGCCCTCGAGCAGTACTTC; CDR3 protein: CASSRASATALEQYF
D gene: .; clone size: .; V gene: TRBV10-2; J gene: TRBJ2-7; CDR3 DNA: TGCGCCAGCAGTGACACAAGCTACGAGCAGTACTTC; CDR3 protein: CASSDTSYEQYF
D gene: .; clone size: .; V gene: TRBV20-1; J gene: TRBJ2-1; CDR3 DNA: TGCAGTGCTAGTCGCGGGTCAGGGGCTGAGCAGTTCTTC; CDR3 protein: CSASRGSGAEQFF
D gene: TRBD2; clone size: .; V gene: TRBV11-2; J gene: TRBJ2-3; CDR3 DNA: TGTGCCAGCAGTTCCGGGGGGGCAGATACGCAGTATTTT; CDR3 protein: CASSSGGADTQYF
D gene: .; clone size: .; V gene: TRBV5-1; J gene: TRBJ2-1; CDR3 DNA: TGCGCCAGCAGCTCAGGCCTAACAGGGAGTAATGAGCAGTTCTTC; CDR3 protein: CASSSGLTGSNEQFF
D gene: .; clone size: .; V gene: TRBV5-1; J gene: TRBJ1-1; CDR3 DNA: TGCGCCAGCAGCTTGGCCCTTAGCACTGAAGCTTTCTTT; CDR3 protein: CASSLALSTEAFF
D gene: .; clone size: .; V gene: TRBV12-3/TRBV12-4; J gene: TRBJ1-1; CDR3 DNA: TGTGCCAGCAGTTCCACAGTGAACACTGAAGCTTTCTTT; CDR3 protein: CASSSTVNTEAFF
D gene: TRBD2; clone size: .; V gene: TRBV6-5; J gene: TRBJ2-7; CDR3 DNA: TGTGCCAGCAGTCTAGCGGGAGGGACTACCTACGAGCAGTACTTC; CDR3 protein: CASSLAGGTTYEQYF
D gene: TRBD2; clone size: .; V gene: TRBV2; J gene: TRBJ2-2; CDR3 DNA: TGTGCCAGCAGCCGACTAGCGGATACCGGGGAGCTGTTTTTT; CDR3 protein: CASSRLADTGELFF
D gene: .; clone size: .; V gene: TRBV2; J gene: TRBJ1-4; CDR3 DNA: TGTGCCTCCCTCGGGGGACCCTCTGAAAAACTGTTTTTT; CDR3 protein: CASLGGPSEKLFF
D gene: .; clone size: .; V gene: TRBV28; J gene: TRBJ2-5; CDR3 DNA: TGTGCCAGCAGCACATGGCGGGGACAGAGCCAAGAGACCCAGTACTTC; CDR3 protein: CASSTWRGQSQETQYF
D gene: .; clone size: .; V gene: TRBV9; J gene: TRBJ1-2; CDR3 DNA: TGTGCCAGCAGCGCAGGCCCAGAGAACTATGGCTACACCTTC; CDR3 protein: CASSAGPENYGYTF
D gene: .; clone size: .; V gene: TRBV9; J gene: TRBJ2-3; CDR3 DNA: TGTGCCAGCAGCGTAGTAAGCACAGATACGCAGTATTTT; CDR3 protein: CASSVVSTDTQYF
D gene: TRBD1; clone size: once; V gene: TRBV7-9; J gene: TRBJ1-5; CDR3 DNA: TGTGCCAGCAGCTTCGCCGGGACAGGGTCGGGCAATCAGCCCCAGCATTTT; CDR3 protein: CASSFAGTGSGNQPQHF
D gene: .; clone size: .; V gene: TRBV30; J gene: TRBJ1-1; CDR3 DNA: TGTGCCTGTTCCGTGGGGGCGCGTTTCTTT; CDR3 protein: CACSVGARFF
D gene: .; clone size: .; V gene: TRBV7-9; J gene: TRBJ2-7; CDR3 DNA: TGTGCCAGCATTTCAGGTCGGGGGTCCTACGAGCAGTACTTC; CDR3 protein: CASISGRGSYEQYF
D gene: .; clone size: .; V gene: TRBV4-2; J gene: TRBJ2-2; CDR3 DNA: TGTGCCAGCAGCCAAGTCCCTAGGGACTGGGAAAAGACCGGGGAGCTGTTTTTT; CDR3 protein: CASSQVPRDWEKTGELFF
D gene: .; clone size: .; V gene: TRBV6-6; J gene: TRBJ2-2; CDR3 DNA: TGTGCCAGCAGTCGGACAGCGAACACCGGGGAGCTGTTTTTT; CDR3 protein: CASSRTANTGELFF
D gene: TRBD1; clone size: few; V gene: TRBV6-2/TRBV6-3; J gene: TRBJ2-3; CDR3 DNA: TGTGCCAGCAGTTACCCGGGACAGGTGGCAGATACGCAGTATTTT; CDR3 protein: CASSYPGQVADTQYF
D gene: TRBD1; clone size: .; V gene: TRBV28; J gene: TRBJ1-2; CDR3 DNA: TGTGCCACCCGGCCCGGGACAGGGGGGTACGGCTACACCTTC; CDR3 protein: CATRPGTGGYGYTF
D gene: TRBD1; clone size: .; V gene: TRBV11-1; J gene: TRBJ1-4; CDR3 DNA: TGTGCCAGCAGCTTAGAACCAGGGGGCGACGAAAAACTGTTTTTT; CDR3 protein: CASSLEPGGDEKLFF